The T cell receptor beta chain under discussion was sequenced for a study of blood T cells in healthy people across ages. Together with a sample-barcoded 5' primer, a J-beta primer mix was included in a second PCR lasting roughly 6 to 12 cycles. TCRdb fed the 5' RACE reads into MiXCR, producing one record per CDR3 protein. The table lists 800,000 to 900,000 distinct CDR3 sequences, 62% of them singletons. CDR3 size: 16 residues. Per the germline V gene, CDR1 is MNHNS and CDR2 is SASEGT. V gave up 2 bases and J gave up 7 bases; unmatched junction bases: 8. Input material: blood. The V and J genes are TRBV6-1 and TRBJ1-2, with 12 bases identical to TRBD1. This clonotype was obtained from a man aged 25-45 years in good health. CDR3 sequence reads: CASSESPGTGGRGYTF. As DNA, the CDR3 is TGTGCCAGCAGTGAATCGCCCGGGACAGGGGGCCGTGGCTACACCTTC.